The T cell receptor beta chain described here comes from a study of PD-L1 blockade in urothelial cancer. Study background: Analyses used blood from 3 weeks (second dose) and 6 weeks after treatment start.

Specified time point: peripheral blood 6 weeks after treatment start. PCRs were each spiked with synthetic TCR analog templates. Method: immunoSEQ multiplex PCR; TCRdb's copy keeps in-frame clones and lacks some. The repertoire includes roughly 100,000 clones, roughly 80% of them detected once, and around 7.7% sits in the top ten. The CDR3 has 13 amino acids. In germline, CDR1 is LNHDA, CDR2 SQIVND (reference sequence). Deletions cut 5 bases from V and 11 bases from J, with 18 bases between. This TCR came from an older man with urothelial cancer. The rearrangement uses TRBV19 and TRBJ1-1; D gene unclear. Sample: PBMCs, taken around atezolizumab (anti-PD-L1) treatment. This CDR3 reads CASSLNSGIEAFF. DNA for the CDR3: TGTGCCAGTAGTCTAAACTCGGGGATAGAGGCTTTCTTT.